This TCR beta chain was identified during a study of neoadjuvant anti-PD-1 for oral cavity cancer. Study outcomes and limitations: Higher pretreatment Treg/Th17 ratios tracked higher pretreatment blood clonality. With a few patients per group, TCR findings need larger cohorts.

V was trimmed by 4 bases and J by 7 bases, leaving 16 bases between them. Per the germline V gene, CDR1 is SNHLY and CDR2 is FYNNEI. The CDR3 covers 14 residues. Note on this clone: Its antigen is not identified.

Time point given: after neoadjuvant nivolumab, at surgical resection. Patients had HPV-negative, locally advanced oral cavity squamous cell carcinoma. Repertoires were generated with immunoSEQ multiplex PCR, while TCRdb's copy carries only in-frame clones and drops some. The data contain about 42,000 clones, approximately 80% of them singletons. Specimen: PBMCs, collected after nivolumab (anti-PD-1) treatment. V and J are TRBV2 and TRBJ2-5, with TRBD2 as a possible D gene (6 bases). The source of this sequence is a person between 35 and 79 years old with oral cavity squamous cell carcinoma. The DNA of the CDR3 is TGTGCCAGCAGTGCGGTAGCGGTTACGGGGACCCAGTACTTC. As protein: CASSAVAVTGTQYF. The variable domain in full, completed from reference TRBV2 and TRBJ2-5, reads EPEVTQTPSHQVTQMGQEVILRCVPISNHLYFYWYRQILGQKVEFLVSFYNNEISEKSEIFDDQFSVERPDGSNFTLKIRSTKLEDSAMYFCASSAVAVTGTQYFGPGTRLLVL.